The 29 T cell receptor beta chains below were found in one sample sequenced in a study of T cells in tumors after PD-1 blockade. Assay used: immunoSEQ multiplex PCR; TCRdb lists only in-frame clones, some missing. The sample has 6,500 to 9,500 clones, about two thirds seen once; the top ten hold 8.9%. Here the sequenced sample was tumor tissue, taken after anti-PD-1 treatment. The source of these receptors is a human donor with basal cell carcinoma.

The chain uses TRBV18 and TRBJ2-3, with D maybe TRBD1 (6 bases). V was clipped by 2 bases and J by 0 bases, with 12 bases between them. The CDR3 is made up of 16 amino acids. Germline CDR1 is KGHSH and CDR2 is LQKENI. The DNA for the CDR3 is TGTGCCAGCTCACCATGGACAGAGACTAGCACAGATACGCAGTATTTT. Its translation: CASSPWTETSTDTQYF.

This clone was counted a few times. The chain employs TRBV5-1 and TRBJ1-3; possibly TRBD1 for D (5 bases). V was cut by 5 bases and J by 0 bases, with 9 bases left in between. In germline, CDR1 is SGHRS, CDR2 YFSETQ. The CDR3 extends over 14 amino acids. The CDR3 spells CASSTGLSGNTIYF. CDR3 nucleotide sequence: TGCGCCAGCAGTACAGGCCTCTCTGGAAACACCATATATTTT.

The table lists this clone with a count of one. The chain couples TRBV12-3 or TRBV12-4 to TRBJ2-2; TRBD2 is a possible D gene (6 bases). The CDR3 covers 12 residues. Trimming stripped 3 bases from V and 7 bases from J, with 6 bases between. This CDR3 reads CASSFGGGELFF. DNA of the CDR3: TGTGCCAGCAGTTTCGGGGGCGGGGAGCTGTTTTTT.

The genes are TRBV7-9 and TRBJ2-7; D may correspond to TRBD1 or TRBD2 (5 bases each). Trimming removed 5 bases at V and 2 bases at J, with 10 bases between. This CDR3 spans 13 amino acids. Per germline, CDR1 SEHNR and CDR2 FQNEAQ (reference sequence). CDR3 DNA: TGTGCCAGCAGCCCCCGGGGACCCTACGAGCAGTACTTC. This gives the protein CASSPRGPYEQYF.

The CDR3 bases are TGCGCCAGCAGCTGGGGACAGGGCTTGGTGAACACTGAAGCTTTCTTT. This encodes CASSWGQGLVNTEAFF. The rearrangement joins TRBV5-1 to TRBJ1-1; 9 bases map to TRBD1. The CDR3 is 16 amino acids. J was trimmed by 0 bases and V by 3 bases; bases with no gene match: 6. Germline values: CDR1 SGHRS, CDR2 YFSETQ. Looking up the rest from reference TRBV5-1 and TRBJ1-1 gives the full variable domain: KAGVTQTPRYLIKTRGQQVTLSCSPISGHRSVSWYQQTPGQGLQFLFEYFSETQRNKGNFPGRFSGRQFSNSRSEMNVSTLELGDSALYLCASSWGQGLVNTEAFFGQGTRLTVV.

The gene calls are TRBV4-1 and TRBJ2-1, with a possible D match to TRBD1 (6 bases). The length of the CDR3 is 15 residues. The germline V gene has CDR1 MGHRA and CDR2 YSYEKL. V lost 4 bases and J lost 2, with 12 bases in between. CDR3 amino acids: CASSPRGVTYNEQFF. The CDR3 bases are TGCGCCAGCAGCCCCAGGGGTGTCACCTACAATGAGCAGTTCTTC.

The rearrangement uses TRBV7-2 and TRBJ1-1; D is undetermined. CDR3 length: 12 residues. V was clipped by 5 bases and J by 9 bases, with 13 bases between them. Germline assignment: CDR1 SGHTA and CDR2 FQGNSA. The CDR3 nucleotides read TGTGCCAGCAGCCTACGGTCAGCGCAAGCTTTCTTT. It encodes CASSLRSAQAFF.

The rearrangement links TRBV19 to TRBJ2-7; 7 bases align to TRBD2. The CDR3 is 14 amino acids. Looked up from germline, CDR1 is LNHDA and CDR2 is SQIVND (reference sequence). V was pared by 0 bases and J by 6 bases, with 5 bases of the junction left unmatched. CDR3 region: CASSIEAGRPEQYF. CDR3 in DNA: TGTGCCAGTAGTATAGAAGCGGGGAGACCCGAGCAGTACTTC. The variable domain in full, completed from reference TRBV19 and TRBJ2-7, reads DGGITQSPKYLFRKEGQNVTLSCEQNLNHDAMYWYRQDPGQGLRLIYYSQIVNDFQKGDIAEGYSVSREKKESFPLTVTSAQKNPTAFYLCASSIEAGRPEQYFGPGTRLTVT.

This chain connects TRBV7-9 to TRBJ1-4; a possible D gene is TRBD1 (5 bases). This CDR3 is 14 amino acids long. Germline lookup yields CDR1 SEHNR and CDR2 FQNEAQ (reference sequence). Trimming stripped 0 bases from V and 7 bases from J, with 9 bases between. DNA of the CDR3: TGTGCCAGCAGCTTAGCGGGCGGGGGTGAAAAACTGTTTTTT. It encodes CASSLAGGGEKLFF.

The chain carries TRBV5-1 and TRBJ1-2; D is undetermined. The CDR3 has 15 amino acids. V was shortened by 0 bases and J by 2 bases, with 11 bases between the two germline ends. Germline CDR1 and CDR2: SGHRS and YFSETQ. The CDR3 protein is CASSLEMGGNYGYTF. For the CDR3, the DNA is TGCGCCAGCAGCTTGGAGATGGGTGGGAACTATGGCTACACCTTC.

The chain carries TRBV5-1 and TRBJ1-6; D gene unclear. The CDR3 length is 13 residues. V was cut by 2 bases and J by 6 bases, with 6 bases left in between. Looked up from germline, CDR1 is SGHRS and CDR2 is YFSETQ. The CDR3 loop reads CASSFGINSPLHF. CDR3 DNA sequence: TGCGCCAGCAGCTTTGGTATTAATTCACCCCTCCACTTT.

This clone is labeled medium-sized. This sequence joins TRBV4-2 and TRBJ1-6, with unresolved D. Germline CDR1 LGHNA, CDR2 YNFKEQ. Trimming cost V 2 bases and J 12 bases, with 14 bases left between them. The CDR3 sequence is 14 residues long. CDR3 loop: CASSQHTRPGPLHF. DNA of the CDR3: TGTGCCAGCAGCCAACACACCCGACCGGGACCCCTCCACTTT.

The chain recombines TRBV19 with TRBJ1-5; unclear D gene. V lost 7 bases and J lost 3, with 13 bases in between. This CDR3 spans 14 amino acids. Germline V gene lookup returns CDR1 LNHDA and CDR2 SQIVND (reference sequence). CDR3: CASTRGRSNQPQHF. Here the CDR3 DNA reads TGTGCCAGTACCCGCGGCAGGTCCAATCAGCCCCAGCATTTT. Looking up the rest from reference TRBV19 and TRBJ1-5 gives the full variable domain: DGGITQSPKYLFRKEGQNVTLSCEQNLNHDAMYWYRQDPGQGLRLIYYSQIVNDFQKGDIAEGYSVSREKKESFPLTVTSAQKNPTAFYLCASTRGRSNQPQHFGDGTRLSIL.

The rearrangement uses TRBV5-1 and TRBJ2-5; D is ambiguous. Germline CDR1 SGHRS, CDR2 YFSETQ. This CDR3 comprises 12 residues. Trimming removed 4 bases from V and 0 bases from J, with 4 bases in between. The CDR3 reads CASSRDQETQYF. CDR3 coding DNA: TGCGCCAGCAGCCGAGACCAAGAGACCCAGTACTTC.

This clone is termed large. The chain links TRBV10-3 to TRBJ1-6; 8 bases are shared with TRBD1. The CDR3 totals 16 residues. The ends lost 6 bases at V and 5 bases at J; junction bases unmatched: 9. CDR1 ENHRY and CDR2 SYGVKD come from the germline V gene. The CDR3 DNA reads as TGTGCCATCAGGGGGGCCCAGACAGGGGATAATTCACCCCTCCACTTT. Amino acid sequence: CAIRGAQTGDNSPLHF.

The V and J genes are TRBV5-4 and TRBJ2-2; D is uncertain. The CDR3 is made up of 14 amino acids. The V and J ends lost 0 bases and 2 bases respectively, with 5 bases between them. Germline loops: CDR1 SGHNT, CDR2 YYREEE (reference sequence). CDR3 sequence reads: CASSLDTNTGELFF. CDR3 sequence (DNA): TGTGCCAGCAGCTTGGATACAAACACCGGGGAGCTGTTTTTT.

The chain couples TRBV4-3 to TRBJ1-6; TRBD1 is a possible D gene (6 bases). Germline-derived CDR1 and CDR2 are LGHNA and YSLEER. The CDR3 has 15 amino acids. V gave up 3 bases and J gave up 8 bases, with 14 bases separating them. The CDR3 spells CASSQRQPGDSPLHF. In nucleotides, the CDR3 is TGCGCCAGCAGCCAGAGACAGCCAGGGGATTCACCCCTCCACTTT.

This clone was recorded a few times. The chain has TRBV19 and TRBJ2-1, with D possibly TRBD2 on 7 matching bases. This CDR3 comprises 15 residues. V lost 6 bases, J lost 4 bases, and 16 bases lay in between. CDR1 is LNHDA, CDR2 SQIVND, per germline (reference sequence). The CDR3: CASRKLEGGYNEQFF. The CDR3 DNA reads as TGTGCCAGTAGAAAGTTGGAGGGGGGGTACAATGAGCAGTTCTTC. Supplemented by reference TRBV19 and TRBJ2-1, the full variable domain reads DGGITQSPKYLFRKEGQNVTLSCEQNLNHDAMYWYRQDPGQGLRLIYYSQIVNDFQKGDIAEGYSVSREKKESFPLTVTSAQKNPTAFYLCASRKLEGGYNEQFFGPGTRLTVL.

The chain carries TRBV10-3 and TRBJ2-6, with a tentative D call TRBD1 (6 bases). The CDR3 spans 17 residues. V lost 5 bases to trimming and J lost 0 bases, with 14 bases between them. Germline values: CDR1 ENHRY, CDR2 SYGVKD. In DNA, the CDR3 is TGTGCCATCAGTTGGGGGCAGGGGTTCTCTGGGGCCAACGTCCTGACTTTC. This encodes CAISWGQGFSGANVLTF.

This clone was observed a few times. The chain recombines TRBV2 with TRBJ2-7; D not certain. The CDR3 sequence is 14 residues long. CDR1 is SNHLY and CDR2 is FYNNEI in the germline V gene. V was cut by 6 bases and J by 5 bases, with 17 bases left in between. The CDR3 DNA reads as TGTGCCAGCAGATCGGGCGGCTCACGGGACGAGCAGTACTTC. Its translation is CASRSGGSRDEQYF.

The CDR3 region has the DNA TGTGCCAGCAGCTTAATTGGCTACGAGCAGTACTTC. Protein product: CASSLIGYEQYF. The rearrangement uses TRBV7-9 and TRBJ2-7; D uncertain. V dropped 2 bases and J dropped 3 bases, with 5 bases sitting between them. The CDR3 loop spans 12 amino acids. Germline CDR1 and CDR2: SEHNR and FQNEAQ (reference sequence).

This clone was seen only a few times. The chain has TRBV7-9 and TRBJ2-1, with 10 nucleotides matching TRBD2. V lost 3 bases, J lost 8 bases, and 7 bases stayed unmatched. CDR1 and CDR2 from the germline V gene are SEHNR and FQNEAQ (reference sequence). The CDR3 has 15 amino acids. The CDR3 DNA is TGTGCCAGCAGCTTCCCCACTAGCGGGACCGATGAGCAGTTCTTC. It specifies CASSFPTSGTDEQFF.

The CDR3 protein is CASSSPWTSGGKMAQYF. In nucleotides, the CDR3 is TGTGCCAGCAGCTCCCCATGGACTAGCGGGGGGAAGATGGCCCAGTACTTC. The V call is TRBV7-2, the J call TRBJ2-5; 14 positions match TRBD2. V was pared by 4 bases and J by 9 bases, with 13 bases of the junction left unmatched. Germline V gene lookup returns CDR1 SGHTA and CDR2 FQGNSA. This CDR3 has 17 amino acids.

The chain combines TRBV6-2 or TRBV6-3 with TRBJ2-1, with D tentatively TRBD2 (7 bases). V shed 3 bases and J shed 5 bases, with 14 bases lying between them. The length of the CDR3 is 15 residues. Germline CDR1 MNHEY, CDR2 SVGEGT. The CDR3 sequence is CASSYAGASNNEQFF. The DNA of the CDR3 is TGTGCCAGCAGTTATGCGGGGGCTAGCAACAATGAGCAGTTCTTC.

In its sample, this clone is medium-sized (0.01 to 0.1%). The rearrangement joins TRBV7-3 to TRBJ2-2; D gene uncertain. The V gene's germline CDR1 is SGHTA and CDR2 FQGTGA. V was shortened by 2 bases and J by 1 base, with 5 bases between the two germline ends. CDR3 length equals 14 residues. The CDR3 reads CASSLGRNTGELFF. The DNA of the CDR3 is TGTGCCAGCAGCTTAGGCAGGAACACCGGGGAGCTGTTTTTT.

This clone is large (0.1 to 1%) within its sample. The chain couples TRBV7-8 to TRBJ2-7; D is ambiguous. The CDR3 contains 11 residues. Trimming cost V 5 bases and J 1 base, with 3 bases left between them. The V gene's germline CDR1 is SGHVS and CDR2 FQNEAQ. This CDR3 reads CASSPSYEQYF. CDR3 nucleotide sequence: TGTGCCAGCAGCCCTTCCTACGAGCAGTACTTC.

This clone was counted only a few times. V is TRBV23-1 and J is TRBJ2-1; D gene uncertain. TRBV23-1 has ORF status, its function being uncertain. V lost 4 bases and J lost 6, with 7 bases in between. The CDR3 is 12 amino acids. In DNA, the CDR3 is TGCGCCAGCAGTCTACCCCCCAATGAGCAGTTCTTC. As protein: CASSLPPNEQFF.

The genes are TRBV14 and TRBJ1-1, with 8 bases fitting TRBD1. Germline V CDR1 and CDR2: SGHDN, FVKESK. The J segment lost 1 base and the V segment lost 4 bases, leaving 5 bases of the junction unmatched. The CDR3 is 15 amino acids. The CDR3 DNA follows: TGTGCCAGCAGCCGGGGGACAGGTTGGAACACTGAAGCTTTCTTT. Its translation is CASSRGTGWNTEAFF.

This clone qualifies as medium-sized. This chain joins TRBV2 and TRBJ2-7; no clear D gene. Germline CDR1 reads SNHLY; CDR2 reads FYNNEI. Trimming pared 5 bases from V and 3 bases from J, leaving 2 bases between. The CDR3 is made up of 10 amino acids. This CDR3 is CASSNYEQYF. The CDR3 nucleotides are TGTGCCAGCAGTAACTACGAGCAGTACTTC. Full variable domain (missing parts from reference TRBV2 and TRBJ2-7): EPEVTQTPSHQVTQMGQEVILRCVPISNHLYFYWYRQILGQKVEFLVSFYNNEISEKSEIFDDQFSVERPDGSNFTLKIRSTKLEDSAMYFCASSNYEQYFGPGTRLTVT.